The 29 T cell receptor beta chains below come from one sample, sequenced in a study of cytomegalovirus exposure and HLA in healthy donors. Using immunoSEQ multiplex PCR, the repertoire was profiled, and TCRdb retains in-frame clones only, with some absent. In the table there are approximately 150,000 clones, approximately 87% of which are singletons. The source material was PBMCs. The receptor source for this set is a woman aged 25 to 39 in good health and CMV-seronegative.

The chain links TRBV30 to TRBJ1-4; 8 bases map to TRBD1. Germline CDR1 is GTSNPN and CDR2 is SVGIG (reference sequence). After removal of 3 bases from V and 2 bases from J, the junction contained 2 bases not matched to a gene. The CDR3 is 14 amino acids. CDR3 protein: CAWRGDRTNEKLFF. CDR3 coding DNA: TGTGCCTGGAGGGGGGACAGGACTAATGAAAAACTGTTTTTT.

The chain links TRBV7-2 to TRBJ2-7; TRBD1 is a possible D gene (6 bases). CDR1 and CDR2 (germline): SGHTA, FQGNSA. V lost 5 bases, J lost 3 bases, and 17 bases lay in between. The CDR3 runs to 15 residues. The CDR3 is CASSPLPGTSYEQYF. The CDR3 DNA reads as TGTGCCAGCAGCCCCCTTCCGGGGACAAGCTACGAGCAGTACTTC. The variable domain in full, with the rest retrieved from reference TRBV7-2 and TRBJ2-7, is GAGVSQSPSNKVTEKGKDVELRCDPISGHTALYWYRQSLGQGLEFLIYFQGNSAPDKSGLPSDRFSAERTGGSVSTLTIQRTQQEDSAVYLCASSPLPGTSYEQYFGPGTRLTVT.

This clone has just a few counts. CDR3 coding DNA: TGCAGCGTTCAGGGTCCTGAAGCTTTCTTT. Its translation: CSVQGPEAFF. V and J are TRBV29-1 and TRBJ1-1, with D perhaps TRBD1 (5 bases). Germline V gene lookup returns CDR1 SQVTM and CDR2 ANQGSEA. The length of the CDR3 is 10 residues. Trimming took off 5 bases at V and 6 bases at J, with 7 bases between the two ends. The full variable domain, rest sourced from reference TRBV29-1 and TRBJ1-1, is SAVISQKPSRDICQRGTSLTIQCQVDSQVTMMFWYRQQPGQSLTLIATANQGSEATYESGFVIDKFPISRPNLTFSTLTVSNMSPEDSSIYLCSVQGPEAFFGQGTRLTVV.

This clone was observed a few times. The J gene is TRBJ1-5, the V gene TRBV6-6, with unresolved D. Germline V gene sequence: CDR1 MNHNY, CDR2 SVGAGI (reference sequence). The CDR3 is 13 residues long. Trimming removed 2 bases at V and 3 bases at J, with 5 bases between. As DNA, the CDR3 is TGTGCCAGCAGTTACCAGGACAATCAGCCCCAGCATTTT. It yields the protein CASSYQDNQPQHF.

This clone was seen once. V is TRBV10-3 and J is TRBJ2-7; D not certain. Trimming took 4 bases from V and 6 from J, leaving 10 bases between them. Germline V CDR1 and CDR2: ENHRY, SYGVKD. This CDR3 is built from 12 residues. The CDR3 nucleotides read TGTGCCATCAGTGTACAGCAGTTCGAGCAGTACTTC. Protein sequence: CAISVQQFEQYF.

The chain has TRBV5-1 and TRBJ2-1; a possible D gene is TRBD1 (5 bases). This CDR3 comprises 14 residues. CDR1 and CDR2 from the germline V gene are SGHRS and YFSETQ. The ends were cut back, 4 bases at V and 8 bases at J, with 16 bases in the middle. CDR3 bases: TGCGCCAGCAGCAGGGGCCATGAGGCGTATGAGCAGTTCTTC. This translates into CASSRGHEAYEQFF.

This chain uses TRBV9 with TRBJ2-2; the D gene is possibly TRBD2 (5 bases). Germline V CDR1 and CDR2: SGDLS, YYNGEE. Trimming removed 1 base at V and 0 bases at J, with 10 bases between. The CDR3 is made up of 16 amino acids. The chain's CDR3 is CASSVRSRANTGELFF. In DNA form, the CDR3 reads TGTGCCAGCAGCGTAAGGTCGAGGGCGAACACCGGGGAGCTGTTTTTT.

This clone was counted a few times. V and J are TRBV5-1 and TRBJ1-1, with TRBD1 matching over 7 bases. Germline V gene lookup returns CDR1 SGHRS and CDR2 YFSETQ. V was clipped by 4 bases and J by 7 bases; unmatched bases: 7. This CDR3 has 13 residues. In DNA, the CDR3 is TGCGCCAGCAGCGTGGGGACAGCAGTTGAAGCTTTCTTT. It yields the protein CASSVGTAVEAFF.

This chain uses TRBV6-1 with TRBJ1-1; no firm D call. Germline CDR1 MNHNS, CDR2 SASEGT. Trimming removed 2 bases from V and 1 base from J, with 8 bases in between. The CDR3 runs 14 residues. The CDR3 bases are TGTGCCAGCAGTGAACTGACTGGGAACACTGAAGCTTTCTTT. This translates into CASSELTGNTEAFF.

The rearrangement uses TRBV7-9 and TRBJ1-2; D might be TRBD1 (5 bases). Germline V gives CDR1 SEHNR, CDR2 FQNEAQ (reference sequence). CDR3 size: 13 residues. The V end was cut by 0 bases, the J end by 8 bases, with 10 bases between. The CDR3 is CASSLAQGWGYTF. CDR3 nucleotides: TGTGCCAGCAGCTTAGCGCAGGGTTGGGGCTACACCTTC.

The CDR3 region has the DNA TGCGCCAGCAGTGAGTCCGGAACTAGCAGCGATGAGCAGTTCTTC. Translation: CASSESGTSSDEQFF. The chain uses TRBV10-1 and TRBJ2-1, with D perhaps TRBD2 (6 bases). Germline V gives CDR1 WNHNN, CDR2 SYGVQD (reference sequence). The CDR3 loop spans 15 amino acids. V was trimmed by 0 bases and J by 8 bases, leaving 14 bases between them.

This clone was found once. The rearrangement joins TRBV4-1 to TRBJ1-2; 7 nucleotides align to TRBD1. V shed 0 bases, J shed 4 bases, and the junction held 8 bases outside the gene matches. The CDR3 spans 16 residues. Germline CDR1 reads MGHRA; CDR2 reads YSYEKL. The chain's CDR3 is CASSQDPRGIGYGYTF. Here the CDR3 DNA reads TGCGCCAGCAGCCAAGACCCCAGGGGGATCGGCTATGGCTACACCTTC.

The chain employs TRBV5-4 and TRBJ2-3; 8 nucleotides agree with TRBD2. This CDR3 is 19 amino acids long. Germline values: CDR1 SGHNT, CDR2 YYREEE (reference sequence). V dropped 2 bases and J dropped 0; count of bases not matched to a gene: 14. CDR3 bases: TGTGCCAGCAGCTTTTATCTAGACCCCGGGGGGGCAAGCACAGATACGCAGTATTTT. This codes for CASSFYLDPGGASTDTQYF.

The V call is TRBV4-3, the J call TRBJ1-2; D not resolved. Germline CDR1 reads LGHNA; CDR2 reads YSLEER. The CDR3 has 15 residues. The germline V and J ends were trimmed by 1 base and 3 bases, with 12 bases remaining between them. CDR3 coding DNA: TGCGCCAGCAGCCAAGGCGCGGGGAATGACTATGGCTACACCTTC. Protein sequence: CASSQGAGNDYGYTF.

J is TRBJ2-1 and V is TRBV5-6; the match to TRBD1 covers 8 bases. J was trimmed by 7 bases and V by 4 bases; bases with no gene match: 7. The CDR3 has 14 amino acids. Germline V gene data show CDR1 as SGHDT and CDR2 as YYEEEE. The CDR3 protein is CASSATGTGNEQFF. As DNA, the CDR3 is TGTGCCAGCAGCGCAACCGGGACAGGTAATGAGCAGTTCTTC.

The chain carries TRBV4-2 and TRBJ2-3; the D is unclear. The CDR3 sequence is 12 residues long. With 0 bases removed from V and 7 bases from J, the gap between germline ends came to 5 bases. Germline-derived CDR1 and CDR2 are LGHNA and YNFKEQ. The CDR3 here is CASSQDSYTQYF. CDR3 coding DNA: TGTGCCAGCAGCCAAGATTCTTATACGCAGTATTTT.

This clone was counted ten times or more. Here the CDR3 reads CASGGDRSKLFF. The DNA for the CDR3 is TGTGCCAGCGGAGGGGACAGGTCAAAACTGTTTTTT. The rearrangement joins TRBV2 to TRBJ1-4; 8 nucleotides agree with TRBD1. The J segment lost 10 bases and the V segment lost 8 bases, leaving 6 bases of the junction unmatched. CDR1 and CDR2 (germline): SNHLY, FYNNEI. This CDR3 comprises 12 residues.

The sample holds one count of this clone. DNA of the CDR3: TGCGCCAGCAGTAATAACGGGGGCACTGAAGCTTTCTTT. The encoded protein is CASSNNGGTEAFF. This chain links TRBV4-1 with TRBJ1-1; D possibly corresponds to TRBD1 (5 bases). This CDR3 contains 13 residues. Germline-derived CDR1 and CDR2 are MGHRA and YSYEKL. V lost 6 bases and J lost 4, with 12 bases in between.

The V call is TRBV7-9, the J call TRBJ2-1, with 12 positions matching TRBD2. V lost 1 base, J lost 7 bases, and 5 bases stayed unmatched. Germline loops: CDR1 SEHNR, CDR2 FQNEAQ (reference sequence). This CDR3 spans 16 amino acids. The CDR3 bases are TGTGCCAGCAGCTTAGAGTCTAGCGGGGGGGGTAATGAGCAGTTCTTC. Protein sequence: CASSLESSGGGNEQFF.

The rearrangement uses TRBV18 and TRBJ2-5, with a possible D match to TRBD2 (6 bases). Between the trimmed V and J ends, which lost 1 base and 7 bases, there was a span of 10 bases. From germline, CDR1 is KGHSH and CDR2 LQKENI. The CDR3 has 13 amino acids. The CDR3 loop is CASSPLGGATQYF. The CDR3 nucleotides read TGTGCCAGCTCACCACTGGGGGGTGCGACCCAGTACTTC. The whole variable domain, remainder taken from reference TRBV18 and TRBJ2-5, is NAGVMQNPRHLVRRRGQEARLRCSPMKGHSHVYWYRQLPEEGLKFMVYLQKENIIDESGMPKERFSAEFPKEGPSILRIQQVVRGDSAAYFCASSPLGGATQYFGPGTRLLVL.

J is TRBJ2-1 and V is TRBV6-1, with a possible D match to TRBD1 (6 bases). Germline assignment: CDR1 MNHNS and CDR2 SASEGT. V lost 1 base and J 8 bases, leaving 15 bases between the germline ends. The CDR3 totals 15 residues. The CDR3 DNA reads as TGTGCCAGCAGTGAAGTCCTAAGACAGGTGGATGAGCAGTTCTTC. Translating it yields CASSEVLRQVDEQFF.

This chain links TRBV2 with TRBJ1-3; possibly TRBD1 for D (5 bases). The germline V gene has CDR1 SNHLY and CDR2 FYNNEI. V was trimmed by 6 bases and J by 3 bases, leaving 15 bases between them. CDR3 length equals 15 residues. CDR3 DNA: TGTGCCAGCAGCTTGATTAGGGGCGGTGGAAACACCATATATTTT. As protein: CASSLIRGGGNTIYF.

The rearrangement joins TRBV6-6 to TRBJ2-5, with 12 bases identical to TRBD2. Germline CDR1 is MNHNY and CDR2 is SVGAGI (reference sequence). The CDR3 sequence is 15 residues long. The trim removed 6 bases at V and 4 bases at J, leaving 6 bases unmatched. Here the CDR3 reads CASRPLAGGAETQYF. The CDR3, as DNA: TGTGCCAGCAGACCCCTAGCGGGGGGGGCAGAGACCCAGTACTTC.

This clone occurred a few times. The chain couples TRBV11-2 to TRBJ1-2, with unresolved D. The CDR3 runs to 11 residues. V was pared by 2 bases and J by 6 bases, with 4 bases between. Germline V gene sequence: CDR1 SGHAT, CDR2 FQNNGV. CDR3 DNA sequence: TGTGCCAGCAGCTTACGGGATGGCTACACCTTC. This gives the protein CASSLRDGYTF.

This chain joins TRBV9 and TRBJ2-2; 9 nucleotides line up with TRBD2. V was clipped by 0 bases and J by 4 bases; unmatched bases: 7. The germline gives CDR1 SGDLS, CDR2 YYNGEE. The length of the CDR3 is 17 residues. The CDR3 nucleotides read TGTGCCAGCAGCGTAGATGCGGGGGGGCCGCTCACCGGGGAGCTGTTTTTT. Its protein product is CASSVDAGGPLTGELFF. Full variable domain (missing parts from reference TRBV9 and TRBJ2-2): DSGVTQTPKHLITATGQRVTLRCSPRSGDLSVYWYQQSLDQGLQFLIQYYNGEERAKGNILERFSAQQFPDLHSELNLSSLELGDSALYFCASSVDAGGPLTGELFFGEGSRLTVL.

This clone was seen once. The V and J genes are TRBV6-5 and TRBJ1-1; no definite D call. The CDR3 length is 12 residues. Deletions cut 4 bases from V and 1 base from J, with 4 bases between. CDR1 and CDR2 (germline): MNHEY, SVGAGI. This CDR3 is CASSSGNTEAFF. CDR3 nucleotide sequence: TGTGCCAGCAGTTCGGGGAACACTGAAGCTTTCTTT.

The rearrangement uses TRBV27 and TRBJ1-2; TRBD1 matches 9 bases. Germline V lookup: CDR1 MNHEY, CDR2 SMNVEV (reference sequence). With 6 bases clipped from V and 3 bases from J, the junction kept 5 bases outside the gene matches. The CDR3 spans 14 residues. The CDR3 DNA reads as TGTGCCAGCAGACGGGACAGGGTAGACTATGGCTACACCTTC. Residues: CASRRDRVDYGYTF.

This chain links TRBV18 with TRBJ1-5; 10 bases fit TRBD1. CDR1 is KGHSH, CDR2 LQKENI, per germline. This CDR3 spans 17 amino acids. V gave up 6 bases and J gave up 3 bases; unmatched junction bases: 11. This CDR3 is CASSPFSGQGFNQPQHF. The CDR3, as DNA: TGTGCCAGCTCCCCTTTTTCGGGACAGGGGTTCAATCAGCCCCAGCATTTT.

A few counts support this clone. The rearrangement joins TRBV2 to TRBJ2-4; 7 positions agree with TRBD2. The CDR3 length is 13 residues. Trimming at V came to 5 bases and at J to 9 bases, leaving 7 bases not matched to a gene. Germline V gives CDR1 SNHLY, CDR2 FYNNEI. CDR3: CASSTGGFGIQYF. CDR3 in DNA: TGTGCCAGCAGTACCGGGGGGTTCGGCATTCAGTACTTC.